The 10 T cell receptor beta chains presented below share a single source sample, sequenced in a study of radiation and T cells in renal cell carcinoma. Profiled with immunoSEQ multiplex PCR; TCRdb holds only in-frame clones, not every one. This table holds 50,000 to 70,000 clones, over 60% found once. This sample's time point: blood 4 weeks post-SBRT, at nephrectomy. Treatment given: 15 Gy SBRT to primary tumor, nephrectomy 4 weeks later. This specimen was blood, taken from a patient whose treatment included radiotherapy and nephrectomy. These receptors were collected from a man aged 55 to 70 with renal cell carcinoma.

This chain links TRBV27 with TRBJ1-1, with D perhaps TRBD1 (5 bases). Germline V gene data show CDR1 as MNHEY and CDR2 as SMNVEV (reference sequence). V lost 5 bases and J 6 bases, leaving 13 bases between the germline ends. This CDR3 has 13 amino acids. CDR3 nucleotide sequence: TGTGCCAGCAGTCCCAGGGTTGAGGCTGAAGCTTTCTTT. This gives the protein CASSPRVEAEAFF.

The rearrangement joins TRBV5-4 to TRBJ1-4; 10 bases align to TRBD1. Germline V lookup: CDR1 SGHNT, CDR2 YYREEE (reference sequence). This CDR3 comprises 19 residues. V shed 1 base and J 0 bases; nucleotides not matched to a gene: 9. This chain's CDR3 is CASSLWGGQGRATNEKLFF. CDR3 nucleotides: TGTGCCAGCAGCTTGTGGGGGGGACAGGGGCGTGCAACTAATGAAAAACTGTTTTTT.

V usage is TRBV2 and J usage is TRBJ2-6; D is perhaps TRBD1 (6 bases). The CDR3 consists of 18 residues. The V end lost 6 bases, the J end lost 2 bases, and 20 bases lay between the germline ends. The germline CDR1 and CDR2 sequences are SNHLY and FYNNEI. CDR3 residues: CASSGGQLSRAGANVLTF. As DNA, the CDR3 is TGTGCCAGCAGCGGCGGACAGCTCTCCCGTGCTGGGGCCAACGTCCTGACTTTC.

The gene calls are TRBV25-1 and TRBJ1-2, with D perhaps TRBD1 (5 bases). V was shortened by 2 bases and J by 1 base, with 8 bases between the two germline ends. CDR1 and CDR2 from the germline V gene are MGHDK and SYGVNS. This CDR3 is 14 amino acids long. DNA for the CDR3: TGTGCCAGCAGTGAACCCGGACATAACTATGGCTACACCTTC. It is translated as CASSEPGHNYGYTF.

This clone was detected only a few times. V usage is TRBV9 and J usage is TRBJ1-1; D is uncertain. CDR1 is SGDLS, CDR2 YYNGEE, per germline. Trimming cost V 3 bases and J 0 bases, with 9 bases left between them. This CDR3 is built from 14 residues. CDR3 amino acids: CASSASRVNTEAFF. The CDR3, as DNA: TGTGCCAGCAGCGCCTCACGTGTGAACACTGAAGCTTTCTTT.

The chain is built from TRBV11-3 and TRBJ2-5; TRBD1 agrees at 8 bases. This CDR3 comprises 15 residues. The ends lost 4 bases at V and 5 bases at J; junction bases unmatched: 9. Germline lookup yields CDR1 SGHNT and CDR2 YENEEA. This chain's CDR3 is CASSSRTGHGETQYF. The CDR3 DNA follows: TGTGCCAGCAGCTCACGGACAGGGCATGGGGAGACCCAGTACTTC.

This clone was seen only a few times. This chain connects TRBV7-9 to TRBJ1-1; D is perhaps TRBD1 (5 bases). There are 14 residues in the CDR3. Germline V gene sequence: CDR1 SEHNR, CDR2 FQNEAQ (reference sequence). The germline V and J ends were trimmed by 5 bases and 0 bases, with 10 bases remaining between them. The CDR3: CASSLPGLNTEAFF. CDR3 nucleotides: TGTGCCAGCAGCCTTCCAGGGCTGAACACTGAAGCTTTCTTT.

For the CDR3, the DNA is TGCGCCAGCAGCCGAGGACAGGGGTCCTACAATGAGCAGTTCTTC. This sequence encodes CASSRGQGSYNEQFF. This chain connects TRBV5-1 to TRBJ2-1; 9 bases map to TRBD1. Germline CDR1 is SGHRS and CDR2 is YFSETQ. The CDR3 sequence is 15 residues long. Trimming at V came to 4 bases and at J to 1 base, leaving 3 bases not matched to a gene.

The chain carries TRBV4-3 and TRBJ2-6, with a weak D call TRBD1 (5 bases). CDR1 is LGHNA and CDR2 is YSLEER in the germline V gene. The CDR3 covers 19 residues. Trimming left V 1 base short and J 2 bases short, with 18 bases between. The CDR3, as DNA: TGCGCCAGCAGCCAAGTAGCCTTCAGGGTGATCCCTGGGGCCAACGTCCTGACTTTC. Translated: CASSQVAFRVIPGANVLTF.

V is TRBV14 and J is TRBJ2-3, with no clear D. V lost 0 bases, J lost 7 bases, and 2 bases lay in between. The CDR3 contains 11 residues. The V gene's germline CDR1 is SGHDN and CDR2 FVKESK. CDR3 sequence (DNA): TGTGCCAGCAGCCAAGATTATACGCAGTATTTT. Its translation: CASSQDYTQYF.